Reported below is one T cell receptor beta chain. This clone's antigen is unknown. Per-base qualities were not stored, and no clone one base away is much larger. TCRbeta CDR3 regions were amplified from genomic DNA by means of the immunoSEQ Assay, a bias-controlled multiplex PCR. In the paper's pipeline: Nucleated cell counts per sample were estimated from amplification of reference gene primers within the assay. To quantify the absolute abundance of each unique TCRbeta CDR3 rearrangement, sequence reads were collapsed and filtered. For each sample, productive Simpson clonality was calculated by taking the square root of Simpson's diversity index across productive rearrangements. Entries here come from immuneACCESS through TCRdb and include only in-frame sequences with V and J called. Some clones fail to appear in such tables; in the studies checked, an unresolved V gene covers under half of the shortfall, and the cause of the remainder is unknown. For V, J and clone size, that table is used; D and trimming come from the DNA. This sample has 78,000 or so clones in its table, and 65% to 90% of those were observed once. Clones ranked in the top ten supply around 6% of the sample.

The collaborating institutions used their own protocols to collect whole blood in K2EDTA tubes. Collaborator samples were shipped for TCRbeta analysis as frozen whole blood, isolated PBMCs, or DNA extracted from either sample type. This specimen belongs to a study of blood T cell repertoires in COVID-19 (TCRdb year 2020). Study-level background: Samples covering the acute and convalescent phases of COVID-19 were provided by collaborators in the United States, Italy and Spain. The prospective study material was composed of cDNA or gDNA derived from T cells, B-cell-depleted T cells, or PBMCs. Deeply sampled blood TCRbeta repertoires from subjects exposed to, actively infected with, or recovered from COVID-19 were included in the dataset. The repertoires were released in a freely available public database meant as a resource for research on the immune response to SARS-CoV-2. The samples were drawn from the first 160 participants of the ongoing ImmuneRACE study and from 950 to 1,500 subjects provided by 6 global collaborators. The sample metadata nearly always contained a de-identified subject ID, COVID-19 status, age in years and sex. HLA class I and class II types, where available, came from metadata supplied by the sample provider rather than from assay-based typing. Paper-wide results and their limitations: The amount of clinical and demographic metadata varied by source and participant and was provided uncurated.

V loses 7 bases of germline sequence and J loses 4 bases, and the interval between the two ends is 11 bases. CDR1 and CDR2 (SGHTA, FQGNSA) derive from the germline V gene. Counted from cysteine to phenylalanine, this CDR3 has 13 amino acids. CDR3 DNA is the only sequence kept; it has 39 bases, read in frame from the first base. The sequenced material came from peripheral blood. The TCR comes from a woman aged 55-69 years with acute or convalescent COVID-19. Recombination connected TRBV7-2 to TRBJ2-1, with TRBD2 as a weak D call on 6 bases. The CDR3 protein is CASTKRAYNEQFF. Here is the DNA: TGTGCCAGCACCAAGCGGGCATACAATGAGCAGTTCTTC.